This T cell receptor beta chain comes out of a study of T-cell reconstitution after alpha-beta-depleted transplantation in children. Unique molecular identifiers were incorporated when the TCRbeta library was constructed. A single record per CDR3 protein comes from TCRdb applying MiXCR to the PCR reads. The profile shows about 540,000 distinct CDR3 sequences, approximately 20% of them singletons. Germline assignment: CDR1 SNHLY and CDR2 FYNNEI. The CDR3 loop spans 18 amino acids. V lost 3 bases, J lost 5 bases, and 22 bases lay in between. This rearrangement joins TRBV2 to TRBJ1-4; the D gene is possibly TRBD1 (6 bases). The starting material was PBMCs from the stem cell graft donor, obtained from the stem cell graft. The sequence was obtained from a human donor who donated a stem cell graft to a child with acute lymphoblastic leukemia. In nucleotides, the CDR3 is TGTGCCAGCAGTGACAATAGGGGGGAAGCGACCGTCAATGAAAAACTGTTTTTT. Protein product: CASSDNRGEATVNEKLFF.